Listed below are T cell receptor beta chains from one sample, sequenced in a study of graft-versus-host responses after intestinal transplantation. The method was immunoSEQ multiplex PCR; TCRdb's version includes in-frame clones alone and lacks a portion of them. Here the sample spans approximately 130,000 clones, roughly nine tenths being singletons. The antigens for these receptors are not known. Specimen: unstimulated CD4+ T cells sorted from spleen or lymph node cells, collected before intestinal transplant. The receptors here all came from a human donor who received an intestinal transplant. CDR3s include the opening cysteine and the closing phenylalanine or tryptophan. The D gene is left open where the match is weak. A row's size may be missing; if present it is once, few, many or a size class.

abundance | j_gene | d_gene | v_gene | CDR3aa | CDR3nt
NA | TRBJ1-1 | NA | TRBV18 | CASSPRQGEAFF | TGTGCCAGCTCACCAAGGCAGGGGGAAGCTTTCTTT
NA | TRBJ1-6 | NA | TRBV27 | CASSSKIRATYNSPLHF | TGTGCCAGCAGTTCCAAAATCCGGGCCACCTATAATTCACCCCTCCACTTT
NA | TRBJ1-1 | TRBD1 | TRBV29-1 | CSVDSRGPNTEAFF | TGCAGCGTTGATTCCAGGGGGCCGAACACTGAAGCTTTCTTT
NA | TRBJ1-1 | NA | TRBV4-1 | CASKLTGVGTEAFF | TGCGCCAGCAAGTTAACGGGGGTAGGGACTGAAGCTTTCTTT
NA | TRBJ2-6 | TRBD1 | TRBV6-5 | CASSRGQAGANVLTF | TGTGCCAGCAGCCGAGGACAGGCTGGGGCCAACGTCCTGACTTTC
NA | TRBJ1-6 | TRBD1 | TRBV2 | CASTHYRDRGRSPLHF | TGTGCCAGCACTCATTACCGGGACAGGGGGCGATCACCCCTCCACTTT
NA | TRBJ2-5 | NA | TRBV25-1 | CASSLSGETQYF | TGTGCCAGCAGTTTGTCCGGGGAGACCCAGTACTTC
NA | TRBJ1-2 | NA | TRBV6-6 | CASRGHNYGYTF | TGTGCCAGCAGAGGGCATAACTATGGCTACACCTTC
NA | TRBJ2-2 | TRBD2 | TRBV5-4 | CASRQAGLNTGELFF | TGTGCCAGCAGACAAGCGGGGCTGAACACCGGGGAGCTGTTTTTT
NA | TRBJ2-2 | TRBD2 | TRBV7-9 | CASSPGTTLSNTGELFF | TGTGCCAGCAGCCCAGGGACTACTCTTTCGAACACCGGGGAGCTGTTTTTT
NA | TRBJ2-5 | TRBD2 | TRBV5-1 | CASSPPLAGGKGQETQYF | TGCGCCAGCAGCCCACCTCTAGCGGGGGGGAAGGGGCAAGAGACCCAGTACTTC
NA | TRBJ1-2 | TRBD1 | TRBV5-1 | CASSEGTGNYGYTF | TGCGCCAGCAGCGAGGGGACAGGGAACTATGGCTACACCTTC
NA | TRBJ1-1 | NA | TRBV18 | CASSPTEVGIRAFF | TGTGCCAGCTCGCCGACAGAGGTTGGGATTAGAGCTTTCTTT
NA | TRBJ2-1 | NA | TRBV18 | CASSPRGTMRFF | TGTGCCAGCTCACCACGGGGCACAATGCGGTTCTTC
NA | TRBJ1-3 | TRBD1 | TRBV5-1 | CASSPDRVGGNTIYF | TGCGCCAGCAGCCCAGACAGGGTTGGGGGAAACACCATATATTTT
once | TRBJ2-2 | NA | TRBV6-1 | CASSEMGATGELFF | TGTGCCAGCAGTGAAATGGGGGCCACCGGGGAGCTGTTTTTT
NA | TRBJ1-1 | NA | TRBV5-1 | CASSENMNTEAFF | TGCGCCAGCAGCGAAAACATGAACACTGAAGCTTTCTTT
NA | TRBJ1-2 | TRBD1 | TRBV6-6 | CASREGQGHYGYTF | TGTGCCAGCAGAGAGGGACAGGGACACTATGGCTACACCTTC
NA | TRBJ1-1 | TRBD1 | TRBV7-9 | CASSLGTGNTEAFF | TGTGCCAGCAGCTTAGGGACAGGGAACACTGAAGCTTTCTTT
NA | TRBJ1-5 | NA | TRBV7-8 | CASGTGNQPQHF | TGTGCCAGCGGTACGGGGAATCAGCCCCAGCATTTT
NA | TRBJ2-7 | TRBD1 | TRBV19 | CASSIVGTGKSEQYF | TGTGCCAGTAGTATAGTAGGGACAGGCAAATCCGAGCAGTACTTC
NA | TRBJ1-1 | TRBD1 | TRBV28 | CASSFAATGVTEAFF | TGTGCCAGCAGTTTCGCTGCGACAGGGGTCACTGAAGCTTTCTTT
once | TRBJ2-2 | TRBD2 | TRBV4-1 | CASSRQTSGGTGELFF | TGCGCCAGCAGCCGACAGACTAGCGGGGGCACCGGGGAGCTGTTTTTT
NA | TRBJ1-2 | NA | TRBV25-1 | CASRASLTGYGYTF | TGTGCCAGCAGGGCGAGCCTGACGGGCTATGGCTACACCTTC
once | TRBJ2-7 | TRBD1 | TRBV6-5 | CASSQAGQGSYEQYF | TGTGCCAGCAGCCAAGCGGGACAGGGTTCCTACGAGCAGTACTTC
NA | TRBJ1-2 | TRBD1 | TRBV5-6 | CASSGGQYYGYTF | TGTGCCAGCAGCGGGGGACAGTACTATGGCTACACCTTC
NA | TRBJ2-3 | TRBD2 | TRBV5-1 | CASRLTTSGGATDTQYF | TGCGCCAGCAGGCTGACTACTAGCGGGGGGGCCACAGATACGCAGTATTTT
NA | TRBJ2-3 | NA | TRBV29-1 | CSVEPGGRTDTQYF | TGCAGCGTTGAACCGGGGGGCCGCACAGATACGCAGTATTTT
NA | TRBJ1-1 | TRBD1 | TRBV10-3 | CAISQGTGGNTEAFF | TGTGCCATCTCGCAGGGGACAGGGGGGAACACTGAAGCTTTCTTT
once | TRBJ2-7 | NA | TRBV2 | CASSGGGRTYEQYF | TGTGCCAGCAGTGGCGGGGGCCGGACTTACGAGCAGTACTTC
once | TRBJ1-1 | NA | TRBV14 | CASSQGGTPKRRMNTEAFF | TGTGCCAGCAGCCAAGGGGGGACCCCCAAGAGGCGTATGAACACTGAAGCTTTCTTT
NA | TRBJ1-5 | NA | TRBV6-5 | CASSSSGFNQPQHF | TGTGCCAGCAGTTCCTCAGGTTTCAATCAGCCCCAGCATTTT
NA | TRBJ1-1 | TRBD1 | TRBV5-1 | CASSLGTGVGTEAFF | TGCGCCAGCAGCTTGGGGACAGGGGTGGGCACTGAAGCTTTCTTT
NA | TRBJ1-6 | NA | TRBV6-5 | CASSSRELSSPLHF | TGTGCCAGCAGTTCTAGGGAATTGAGTTCACCCCTCCACTTT
NA | TRBJ2-1 | NA | TRBV11-2 | CASSLSRAGNEQFF | TGTGCCAGCAGCTTGTCCAGGGCGGGGAATGAGCAGTTCTTC
NA | TRBJ2-4 | TRBD2 | TRBV2 | CASVGGGSLGNIQYF | TGTGCCAGCGTTGGGGGGGGGTCTCTCGGAAACATTCAGTACTTC
NA | TRBJ1-5 | NA | TRBV2 | CASTVESNQPQHF | TGTGCCAGCACGGTCGAAAGCAATCAGCCCCAGCATTTT
NA | TRBJ1-1 | NA | TRBV7-2 | CASSLQRNTEAFF | TGTGCCAGCAGCCTACAGAGGAACACTGAAGCTTTCTTT
NA | TRBJ2-3 | NA | TRBV7-6 | CASSLEQGRTDTQYF | TGTGCCAGCAGCTTAGAGCAGGGGCGCACAGATACGCAGTATTTT
NA | TRBJ1-1 | TRBD1 | TRBV7-9 | CASSGFTGGGTEAFF | TGTGCCAGCAGCGGATTTACAGGGGGTGGAACTGAAGCTTTCTTT
NA | TRBJ2-3 | NA | TRBV4-2 | CASSQELRVRGNHLTSTDTQYF | TGTGCCAGCAGCCAAGAGTTGCGGGTGAGGGGGAACCATCTAACCTCCACAGATACGCAGTATTTT
NA | TRBJ1-5 | NA | TRBV19 | CASSGFVQGRGGNQPQHF | TGTGCCAGTAGCGGGTTCGTACAGGGTCGGGGGGGCAATCAGCCCCAGCATTTT
NA | TRBJ1-2 | NA | TRBV7-9 | CASSLRGLENGYTF | TGTGCCAGCAGCTTGCGGGGGCTTGAGAATGGCTACACCTTC
NA | TRBJ1-1 | NA | TRBV5-1 | CASTLDSNTEAFF | TGCGCCAGCACCTTAGATAGTAACACTGAAGCTTTCTTT
NA | TRBJ1-4 | NA | TRBV7-9 | CASSPRAGEKLFF | TGTGCCAGCAGCCCCAGGGCCGGTGAAAAACTGTTTTTT
once | TRBJ1-2 | NA | TRBV5-4 | CASSLASGRSGYTF | TGTGCCAGCAGCTTGGCCTCAGGACGGAGTGGCTACACCTTC
NA | TRBJ1-5 | NA | TRBV12-5 | CASGFGRGSQPQHF | TGTGCTAGTGGTTTCGGACGAGGGAGTCAGCCCCAGCATTTT
NA | TRBJ2-1 | NA | TRBV29-1 | CSVGGQGGSRSSYNEQFF | TGCAGCGTTGGGGGGCAGGGGGGGTCTAGGAGCTCCTACAATGAGCAGTTCTTC
NA | TRBJ2-2 | TRBD1 | TRBV5-1 | CASSLAVDRVVGELFF | TGCGCCAGCAGCTTGGCCGTGGACAGGGTGGTCGGGGAGCTGTTTTTT
NA | TRBJ2-1 | NA | TRBV15 | CATSKSKQSSYNEQFF | TGTGCCACCAGCAAATCTAAACAGAGCTCCTACAATGAGCAGTTCTTC